This TCR beta chain was captured in a study of blood T cell repertoires in COVID-19. The wider study: PBMCs, B-cell-depleted T cells, or T cells provided the cDNA or gDNA that made up the material.

The V gene lost 2 bases and the J gene lost 6 bases, with 11 bases spanning the gap. The CDR3 extends over 14 amino acids. Germline values: CDR1 SGHRS, CDR2 YFSETQ. Source study methods: Amplified reference gene primers provided the basis for estimating nucleated cell counts. Assay: immunoSEQ multiplex PCR; the TCRdb copy retains only in-frame clones and omits some. V, J and clone size were drawn from that table, and D and trimming were deduced from the DNA. The sample has around 130,000 clones, approximately 85% seen once. Sequenced material: peripheral blood. This receptor was identified in a human donor in a cohort sampled during active COVID-19. The V and J genes are TRBV5-1 and TRBJ2-2, with D perhaps TRBD2 (6 bases). CDR3 bases: TGCGCCAGCAGCTTCTCCAGGGAGGCCGGGGAGCTGTTTTTT. This encodes CASSFSREAGELFF.